This TCR beta chain emerged from a study of vaccination and CD4 T cells after COVID-19. As to treatment: approximately nine-day PBMC culture with coronavirus spike peptide pools or control peptides (ViraFEST assay). CD4+ T cells of the unexposed donor were collected before the COVID-19 pandemic (2011-2018). This clonotype was counted a few times. What it binds is unknown. Germline values: CDR1 SGHTA, CDR2 FQGTGA. V lost 5 bases, J lost 0 bases, and 13 bases lay in between. The CDR3 covers 15 residues. An Oncomine TCR Beta short-read assay was used to sequence the DNA from cultured CD4+ T cells. Genomic DNA was isolated from cultured CD4+ T cells. TCRdb redid the calling of the PCR reads with MiXCR, one entry per CDR3 protein. The sample carries almost 6,000 distinct CDR3 sequences, roughly a third recorded once.

The rearrangement uses TRBV7-3 and TRBJ1-1, with D maybe TRBD1 (6 bases). The clonotype originates from a human donor in good health. Sequencing input: CD4+ T cells from blood, cultured in vitro. In DNA, the CDR3 is TGTGCCAGCAGCCAGGCGGAGGGGGTGAACACTGAAGCTTTCTTT. As protein: CASSQAEGVNTEAFF.